This TCR beta chain originates from a study of tumor-infiltrating lymphocytes in primary liver carcinoma. Study conclusions and caveats: The proportion of top clones found throughout all five tumor regions was only about 7.5-25%.

The V end lost 3 bases, the J end lost 3 bases, and 21 bases lay between the germline ends. The CDR3 contains 17 residues. Germline V gives CDR1 MGHRA, CDR2 YSYEKL. The template, about 540 ng total RNA, yielded TCR beta cDNA made with a constant-region primer. Generation of the TCR beta libraries relied on three nested multiplex PCR rounds using slightly modified ARM-PCR. The two initial PCR rounds, about 9 cycles each, used TRBV1-TRBV30 forward and C-beta reverse primers. TCRdb recomputed calls from the multiplex PCR reads with MiXCR, one row per CDR3 protein. The table shows 95,000 to 150,000 distinct CDR3 sequences, with around 60% occurring only once. Note on this clonotype: What it recognizes is unknown.

Unsorted bulk tissue, about 17-34 mg of it, served as the source for co-extraction of RNA and DNA. Tumor samples uniformly had over 80% viable tumor cells. Source material: liver tumor tissue from sampling region 1. Subset noted: tumor region T1, superior pole. This receptor was taken from a woman in her fifties or sixties with primary liver carcinoma and hepatitis B virus infection. V gene TRBV4-1 combines with J gene TRBJ2-7; D is unresolved. In nucleotides, the CDR3 is TGCGCCAGCAGCCAGTCCCTGATTGGGCGGCATCACTACGAGCAGTACTTC. Translated, it gives CASSQSLIGRHHYEQYF.